This T cell receptor (beta chain) was captured by sequencing in a study of blood T cell repertoires in COVID-19. Looking at the study overall: Researchers got acute and convalescent COVID-19 samples from the United States, Italy and Spain. From T cells, B-cell-depleted T cells, or PBMCs came the material, which was cDNA or gDNA.

Under the authors' procedure: Counts of nucleated cells, estimated from reference gene primer amplification, were obtained. Sequenced by immunoSEQ multiplex PCR; TCRdb stores in-frame clones only, minus some. V and J calls and clone size are given by that table; D and trimming were obtained from the DNA. The sample has over 40,000 clones; roughly nine tenths are singletons. Unmatched junction bases numbered 11, after V lost 4 bases and J lost 4 bases. The germline V gene has CDR1 SGHRS and CDR2 YFSETQ. The CDR3 is 16 amino acids. The TCR sequence derives from a man between 65 and 80 years old with active COVID-19. The material sequenced was peripheral blood. The rearrangement links TRBV5-1 to TRBJ2-5; 9 nucleotides agree with TRBD1. CDR3 residues: CASSIRGTGNLETQYF. In DNA form, the CDR3 reads TGCGCCAGCAGCATACGAGGGACAGGGAATTTAGAGACCCAGTACTTC.